The 12 T cell receptor beta chains listed next were all sequenced from one sample in a study of technical replicates of blood from a handful of donors. Produced via immunoSEQ multiplex PCR; TCRdb's table is partial and in-frame only. The table has tens of thousands of clones, around 86% seen once; the top ten hold 5% to 6.5%. Sequenced sample: PBMCs. The receptors here all came from a human donor in good health. Some clones in this sample may be carry-over from other donors' samples.

CDR3 in DNA: TGTGCCAGCAGCTTTGGGCAGGCAAACACCGGGGAGCTGTTTTTT. Residues: CASSFGQANTGELFF. The chain couples TRBV5-4 to TRBJ2-2; D gene ambiguous. Between the trimmed V and J ends, which lost 2 bases and 2 bases, there was a span of 10 bases. The length of the CDR3 is 15 residues. Germline values: CDR1 SGHNT, CDR2 YYREEE (reference sequence).

The chain carries TRBV2 and TRBJ2-5; weak D call: TRBD2 (6 bases). Per the germline V gene, CDR1 is SNHLY and CDR2 is FYNNEI. CDR3 length: 15 amino acids. V gave up 2 bases and J gave up 1 base, with 11 bases separating them. CDR3 bases: TGTGCCAGCAGTGAAATGGGGGGAGGCCAAGAGACCCAGTACTTC. Translating it yields CASSEMGGGQETQYF. Together with reference TRBV2 and TRBJ2-5, the CDR3 gives the full variable domain: EPEVTQTPSHQVTQMGQEVILRCVPISNHLYFYWYRQILGQKVEFLVSFYNNEISEKSEIFDDQFSVERPDGSNFTLKIRSTKLEDSAMYFCASSEMGGGQETQYFGPGTRLLVL.

The chain is built from TRBV5-1 and TRBJ2-5; 12 positions agree with TRBD2. CDR3 length: 21 residues. Germline V gene lookup returns CDR1 SGHRS and CDR2 YFSETQ. The J segment lost 2 bases and the V segment lost 0 bases, leaving 17 bases of the junction unmatched. Here the CDR3 reads CASSLAPTSGLAGRSQETQYF. The CDR3 DNA reads as TGCGCCAGCAGCTTGGCCCCGACATCCGGACTAGCGGGAAGGTCTCAAGAGACCCAGTACTTC.

The chain couples TRBV6-1 to TRBJ2-1, with 10 bases aligning to TRBD2. V shed 4 bases and J 1 base; nucleotides not matched to a gene: 4. The germline V gene encodes CDR1 MNHNS and CDR2 SASEGT. The CDR3 length is 16 residues. In nucleotides, the CDR3 is TGTGCCAGCAGTGCTGAGCGGGGGGGATCCTACAATGAGCAGTTCTTC. Translated: CASSAERGGSYNEQFF.

This chain links TRBV6-5 with TRBJ2-5; D may be TRBD2 (7 bases). The ends were cut back, 2 bases at V and 5 bases at J, with 15 bases in the middle. CDR1 and CDR2 from the germline V gene are MNHEY and SVGAGI. CDR3 length: 15 amino acids. CDR3 amino acids: CASSYRGASGETQYF. The DNA for the CDR3 is TGTGCCAGCAGTTACCGGGGGGCCTCCGGTGAGACCCAGTACTTC.

The chain recombines TRBV9 with TRBJ2-3; D not certain. CDR1 and CDR2 from the germline V gene are SGDLS and YYNGEE. CDR3 length: 15 residues. V lost 3 bases and J lost 1, with 12 bases in between. For the CDR3, the DNA is TGTGCCAGCAGCGGAGTAGGCGGAGGCACAGATACGCAGTATTTT. Its protein is CASSGVGGGTDTQYF.

The chain joins TRBV13 to TRBJ2-2; 10 positions agree with TRBD2. Losses at the gene ends were 0 bases for V and 4 bases for J; bases not matched to a gene: 2. Germline values: CDR1 PRHDT, CDR2 FYEKMQ (reference sequence). The CDR3 is made up of 16 amino acids. This chain's CDR3 is CASSLGSGGATGELFF. The CDR3 DNA follows: TGTGCCAGCAGCTTAGGCAGCGGGGGGGCCACCGGGGAGCTGTTTTTT.

This clone was seen a few times. The rearrangement uses TRBV21-1 and TRBJ1-6; TRBD1, as called in the table, went unchecked against the DNA. TRBV21-1 is a pseudogene segment. The CDR3 runs 15 residues. The CDR3 here is CASSTPTGGRSPLHF. The CDR3 DNA follows: TGTGCCAGCAGCACCCCGACAGGGGGCAGGTCACCCCTCCACTTT.

J is TRBJ2-5 and V is TRBV2; 7 nucleotides line up with TRBD2. The CDR3 length is 16 residues. Unmatched junction bases numbered 7, after V lost 1 base and J lost 2 bases. Germline values: CDR1 SNHLY, CDR2 FYNNEI. In DNA, the CDR3 is TGTGCCAGCAGTGAAGGGGGCGGGGGATATCAAGAGACCCAGTACTTC. Amino acids: CASSEGGGGYQETQYF.

This clone has more than one count but fewer than ten. The J gene is TRBJ1-6, the V gene TRBV9, with D hard to call. V lost 2 bases and J 5 bases, leaving 11 bases between the germline ends. CDR1 is SGDLS, CDR2 YYNGEE, per germline. The CDR3 loop spans 15 amino acids. The CDR3 nucleotides are TGTGCCAGCAGCGTCTCGGACGGGAATAATTCACCCCTCCACTTT. This gives the protein CASSVSDGNNSPLHF. Using reference TRBV9 and TRBJ1-6 for the parts outside the CDR3, the full variable domain is DSGVTQTPKHLITATGQRVTLRCSPRSGDLSVYWYQQSLDQGLQFLIQYYNGEERAKGNILERFSAQQFPDLHSELNLSSLELGDSALYFCASSVSDGNNSPLHFGNGTRLTVT.

The chain recombines TRBV6-1 with TRBJ1-4, with D perhaps matching TRBD1 (6 bases). The germline V gene has CDR1 MNHNS and CDR2 SASEGT. The length of the CDR3 is 15 residues. The V end lost 6 bases, the J end lost 8 bases, and 19 bases lay between the germline ends. CDR3 nucleotide sequence: TGTGCCAGCAGCGTCGGGGGGCCGGTATGGGAAAAACTGTTTTTT. Its protein product is CASSVGGPVWEKLFF.

The V call is TRBV4-1, the J call TRBJ2-1; D is undetermined. This CDR3 is built from 14 residues. CDR1 is MGHRA, CDR2 YSYEKL, per germline. Trimming left V 1 base short and J 5 bases short, with 9 bases between. This CDR3 is CASSQVYYNNEQFF. The DNA for the CDR3 is TGCGCCAGCAGCCAAGTCTACTATAACAATGAGCAGTTCTTC.